This T cell receptor beta chain derives from a study of shared clonotypes between healthy human individuals. Method: immunoSEQ multiplex PCR; TCRdb's copy keeps in-frame clones and lacks some. The sample comprises some 2,500,000 clones, 92% of which are singletons, and roughly 0.34% rests with the top ten. The germline V gene has CDR1 MNHNS and CDR2 SASEGT. J lost 2 bases, V lost 7 bases, and 4 bases had no gene match. This CDR3 has 13 amino acids. Donors were Caucasian adults residing in Nashville, Tennessee, USA. This clonotype originated in a man between 18 and 35 years old in good health. Some clones in this sample may be carry-over from other donors' samples. The chain couples TRBV6-1 to TRBJ2-7; 8 nucleotides agree with TRBD1. The sample comprised naive CD4+ T cells from PBMCs. Subset meaning: CD45RA+ positively selected. The CDR3 DNA reads TGTGCCAGCAAGAGGGACAGGACCTACGAGCAGTACTTC. Its protein product is CASKRDRTYEQYF.